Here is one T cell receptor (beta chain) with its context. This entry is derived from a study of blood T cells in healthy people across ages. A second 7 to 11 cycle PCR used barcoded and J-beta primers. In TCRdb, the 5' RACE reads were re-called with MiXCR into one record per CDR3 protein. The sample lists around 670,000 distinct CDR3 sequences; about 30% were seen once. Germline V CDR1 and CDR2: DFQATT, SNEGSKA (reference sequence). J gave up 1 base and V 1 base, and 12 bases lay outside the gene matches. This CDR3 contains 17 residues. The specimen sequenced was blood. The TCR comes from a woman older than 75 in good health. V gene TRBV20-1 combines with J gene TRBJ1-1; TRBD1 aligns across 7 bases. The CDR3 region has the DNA TGCAGTGCTAGAGCTTGGACAGGACCTTCCAAGAACACTGAAGCTTTCTTT. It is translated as CSARAWTGPSKNTEAFF.